This T cell receptor beta chain stems from a study of blood T cell repertoires in COVID-19. Deletions cut 1 base from V and 9 bases from J, with 10 bases between. The CDR3 totals 13 residues. Germline V gene lookup returns CDR1 SGHNT and CDR2 YENEEA. Clones were sequenced by immunoSEQ multiplex PCR, and TCRdb holds only the in-frame ones, with some missing. The data contain more than 200,000 clones, approximately 90% of them singletons. The rearrangement links TRBV11-3 to TRBJ2-1, with D tentatively TRBD1 (5 bases). Sequencing was carried out using peripheral blood. The sequence was obtained from a man aged 18-30 years with active or convalescent COVID-19. In nucleotides, the CDR3 is TGTGCCAGCAGCTTAGGACAGAGAGGTGAGCAGTTCTTC. It translates to CASSLGQRGEQFF.